These 5 T cell receptor beta chains share one sample of origin, sequenced in a study of T cells in Graves' hyperthyroidism and ophthalmopathy. There were TCR beta CDR3 regions amplified from RNA transcripts. TCR CDR3 underwent first-round RT-PCR with the HTBI primer set. TCRdb called the multiplex PCR reads again in MiXCR, with one record for every CDR3 protein. The sample lists over 450,000 distinct CDR3 sequences, approximately 14% seen once, with roughly 17% in the top ten. The sequenced sample was blood. The receptors shown here come from a woman between 18 and 30 years old with Graves' hyperthyroidism.

Ten or more counts support this clonotype. V gene TRBV5-1 combines with J gene TRBJ2-3; D is perhaps TRBD1 (5 bases). Trimming cost V 4 bases and J 0 bases, with 15 bases left between them. This CDR3 contains 16 residues. Germline values: CDR1 SGHRS, CDR2 YFSETQ. CDR3 nucleotides: TGCGCCAGCAGCCTTGGGGCAGGATCTAGCACAGATACGCAGTATTTT. Translating it yields CASSLGAGSSTDTQYF. Full variable domain (missing parts from reference TRBV5-1 and TRBJ2-3): KAGVTQTPRYLIKTRGQQVTLSCSPISGHRSVSWYQQTPGQGLQFLFEYFSETQRNKGNFPGRFSGRQFSNSRSEMNVSTLELGDSALYLCASSLGAGSSTDTQYFGPGTRLTVL.

This clonotype was seen many times. This chain uses TRBV11-3 with TRBJ1-2; D gene unclear. The V and J ends lost 1 base and 8 bases respectively, with 23 bases between them. Germline loops: CDR1 SGHNT, CDR2 YENEEA. The CDR3 covers 17 residues. The CDR3 is CASSLGPEPVRERGYTF. The CDR3 nucleotides read TGTGCCAGCAGCTTAGGTCCCGAACCCGTTAGGGAACGAGGCTACACCTTC.

This clonotype was detected many times. The V call is TRBV7-9, the J call TRBJ2-7; 10 bases match TRBD2. Germline CDR1 and CDR2: SEHNR and FQNEAQ (reference sequence). The junction had 3 bases not matched to a gene; V was cut back by 7 bases and J by 3 bases. This CDR3 region has 13 residues. CDR3 in DNA: TGTGCCAGCAAGCGGGAGGGCCACTACGAGCAGTACTTC. Amino acid sequence: CASKREGHYEQYF.

This clonotype came up many times. J is TRBJ2-1 and V is TRBV12-3 or TRBV12-4; 10 nucleotides match TRBD2. This CDR3 comprises 17 residues. Unmatched junction bases numbered 10, after V lost 3 bases and J lost 5 bases. The CDR3 DNA follows: TGTGCCAGCAGTTTTTTGCTAGCGGGAGAACTAGACAATGAGCAGTTCTTC. Protein product: CASSFLLAGELDNEQFF.

This clonotype was seen repeatedly, ten times or more. This chain connects TRBV6-2 or TRBV6-3 to TRBJ2-7; 9 bases match TRBD2. Per the germline V gene, CDR1 is MNHEY and CDR2 is SVGEGT. This CDR3 has 14 amino acids. Trimming at V came to 5 bases and at J to 4 bases, leaving 6 bases not matched to a gene. The CDR3 DNA reads TGTGCCAGCAGTACAGCGGGACTAGCTTACGAGCAGTACGTC. Translation: CASSTAGLAYEQYV.